The source of this T cell receptor beta chain is a study of cytomegalovirus exposure and HLA in healthy donors. Germline lookup yields CDR1 SGHRS and CDR2 YFSETQ. The CDR3 has 13 amino acids. V was cut by 0 bases and J by 6 bases, with 9 bases left in between. Donors came from a validation cohort of over a hundred subjects, distinct from the first 666-subject cohort. The data were produced by immunoSEQ multiplex PCR, yet TCRdb's version contains in-frame clones alone and is incomplete. Of about 38,000 clones in the sample, approximately 92% were seen once. Study-level points and caveats: The tendency of first-cohort TCR clusters to co-occur in the 90 to 150 validation repertoires emerged from a later analysis. High specificity and sensitivity for cytomegalovirus status were reported for the classifier. A few CMV-associated chains were confirmed in vitro to be specific for CMV antigens.

Remarks on this clone: Its antigen remains unknown.

Material for sequencing was PBMCs. This TCR was recovered from a man younger than 35 in good health and CMV-seronegative. The chain uses TRBV5-1 and TRBJ1-2; D is possibly TRBD1 (6 bases). CDR3 amino acids: CASSLGQVDGYTF. CDR3 sequence (DNA): TGCGCCAGCAGCTTGGGACAGGTCGATGGCTACACCTTC.